The T cell receptor beta chain described here comes from a study of control samples from healthy donors and cancer patients (TCRdb year 2020). CDR1 and CDR2 were assigned from the germline V gene as LGHNA and YNFKEQ. Trimming removed 4 bases from V and 7 bases from J, leaving 16 bases between the germline ends. Inclusive of the bounding cysteine and phenylalanine, the CDR3 is 14 residues long. The kept DNA is CDR3 alone, 42 bases in frame from the first base. A remark on this clone: What antigen it recognizes has not been identified. The input lacks base qualities; no much larger clone sits a single base away.

The method behind the library was the immunoSEQ multiplex PCR assay. TCRdb stores this immuneACCESS table with in-frame sequences only. Part of the clones is absent; in the studies checked, under half of the shortfall reflects unresolved V genes, and no reason is known for the rest. For this sample the table gives around 120,000 clones, of which more than 85% were detected only once. The ten largest clonotypes hold approximately 1.7% of the sample. This receptor was taken from a man aged 50 to 60 with head and neck cancer. This chain joins TRBV4-2 to TRBJ2-5; a weak D assignment points to TRBD1 (6 bases agree). Sequencing was performed on PBMCs. The CDR3 is CASSPITRGSTQYF. In nucleotides, the sequence is TGTGCCAGCAGCCCGATCACCAGGGGTTCGACCCAGTACTTC.